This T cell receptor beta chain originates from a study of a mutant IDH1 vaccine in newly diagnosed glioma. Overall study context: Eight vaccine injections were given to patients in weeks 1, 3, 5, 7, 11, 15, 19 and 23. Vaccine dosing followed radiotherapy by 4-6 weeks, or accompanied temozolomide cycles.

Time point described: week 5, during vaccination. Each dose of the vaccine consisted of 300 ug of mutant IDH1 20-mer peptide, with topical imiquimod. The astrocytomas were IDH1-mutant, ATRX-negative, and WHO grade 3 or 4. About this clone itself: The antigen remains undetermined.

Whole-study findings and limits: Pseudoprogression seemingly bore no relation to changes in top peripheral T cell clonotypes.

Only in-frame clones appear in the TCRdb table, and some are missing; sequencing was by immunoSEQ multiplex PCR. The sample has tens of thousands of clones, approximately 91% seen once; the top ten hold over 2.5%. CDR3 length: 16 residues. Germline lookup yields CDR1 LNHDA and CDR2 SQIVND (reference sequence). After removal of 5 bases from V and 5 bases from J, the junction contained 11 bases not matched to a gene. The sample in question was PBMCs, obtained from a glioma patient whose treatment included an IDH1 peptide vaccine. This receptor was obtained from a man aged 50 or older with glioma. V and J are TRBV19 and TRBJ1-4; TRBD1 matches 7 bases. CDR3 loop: CASSYRGRGPNEKLFF. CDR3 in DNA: TGTGCCAGTAGTTACAGGGGTCGGGGGCCCAATGAAAAACTGTTTTTT.